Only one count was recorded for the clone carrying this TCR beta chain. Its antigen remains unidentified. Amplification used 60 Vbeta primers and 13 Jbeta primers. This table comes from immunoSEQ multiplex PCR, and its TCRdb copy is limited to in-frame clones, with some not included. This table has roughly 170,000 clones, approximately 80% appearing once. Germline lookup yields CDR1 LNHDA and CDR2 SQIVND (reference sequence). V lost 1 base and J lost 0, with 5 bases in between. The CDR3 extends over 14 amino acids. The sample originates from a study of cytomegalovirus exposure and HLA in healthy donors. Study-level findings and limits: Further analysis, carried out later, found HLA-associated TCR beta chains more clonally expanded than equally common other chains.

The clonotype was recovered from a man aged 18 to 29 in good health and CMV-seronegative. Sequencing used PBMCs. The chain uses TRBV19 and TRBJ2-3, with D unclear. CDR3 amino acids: CASSIGLSTDTQYF. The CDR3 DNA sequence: TGTGCCAGTAGTATAGGACTTAGCACAGATACGCAGTATTTT.